This T cell receptor (beta chain) was profiled in a study of cytomegalovirus exposure and HLA in healthy donors. Findings and limits, study-wide: No immune exposure information besides CMV serostatus was available.

As for this clone: What it binds is unknown.

PCR amplification relied on 60 Vbeta primers (plus 13 Jbeta primers). Sequencing was performed with immunoSEQ multiplex PCR; in TCRdb, only in-frame clones are kept and a portion is missing. This sample has roughly 130,000 clones, with approximately 82% found just once. Source material: PBMCs. This clonotype originated in a boy aged 2 to 10 in good health and CMV-seronegative.

CDR3 in amino acids: CATSSRGGYGYTF. In nucleotides, the CDR3 is TGTGCCACCAGCAGCAGGGGCGGCTATGGCTACACCTTC. V is TRBV15 and J is TRBJ1-2; D perhaps matches TRBD1 (6 bases). CDR3 length: 13 amino acids. Between the trimmed V and J ends, which lost 3 bases and 4 bases, there was a span of 9 bases. Germline CDR1 and CDR2: LNHNV and YYDKDF (reference sequence).